This T cell receptor (beta chain) was identified in a study of cytomegalovirus exposure and HLA in healthy donors. Overall study findings and caveats: Across all donors, roughly uniform sequencing depth was an assumption of the presence/absence analyses. Trimming of TCR beta V- and J-genes showed a link, identified in a later analysis, to a missense DCLRE1C variant. Accounts indicate the classifier identified cytomegalovirus status with strong specificity and sensitivity.

The sample holds a few counts of this clone. The antigen remains undetermined. The study ran its PCR with 60 Vbeta and 13 Jbeta primers. The data were produced by immunoSEQ multiplex PCR, yet TCRdb's version contains in-frame clones alone and is incomplete. The repertoire holds 110,000 or so clones, over 65% seen once, with around 3.9% in the top ten. V lost 2 bases to trimming and J lost 2 bases, with 16 bases between them. Germline lookup yields CDR1 SGHRS and CDR2 YFSETQ. The CDR3 contains 16 residues. The chain links TRBV5-1 to TRBJ2-5; perhaps TRBD1 as D (6 bases). Sequencing was done on a sample of PBMCs. This receptor was identified in a woman between 35 and 50 years old in good health and CMV-seropositive. The CDR3 coding sequence is TGCGCCAGCAGCTTTGGGTCCGGGACAAATCAAGAGACCCAGTACTTC. Protein sequence: CASSFGSGTNQETQYF.